This passage covers 24 T cell receptor beta chains from one sample sequenced in a study of T cell changes during pregnancy in multiple sclerosis. The table came from immunoSEQ multiplex PCR; TCRdb's copy has only in-frame clones and leaves some out. The sample holds some 93,000 clones, roughly 91% seen once. The source material was peripheral blood, sampled after pregnancy. These receptors all come from a female donor in good health, enrolled as a control in a pregnancy study.

J is TRBJ1-5 and V is TRBV7-2; maybe TRBD1 (5 bases). CDR3 length: 14 residues. With 6 bases removed from V and 5 bases from J, the gap between germline ends came to 14 bases. Germline CDR1 reads SGHTA; CDR2 reads FQGNSA. The CDR3 protein is CASRFMGGDQPQHF. The CDR3 nucleotides are TGTGCCAGCAGATTCATGGGGGGAGATCAGCCCCAGCATTTT.

The V and J genes are TRBV27 and TRBJ1-2, with 8 bases fitting TRBD1. Germline V gives CDR1 MNHEY, CDR2 SMNVEV (reference sequence). The CDR3 runs to 16 residues. V lost 2 bases to trimming and J lost 3 bases; unmatched junction nucleotides: 8. The CDR3 protein is CASSLSGRGLHYGYTF. The CDR3 nucleotides read TGTGCCAGCAGTTTAAGCGGCAGGGGGCTTCACTATGGCTACACCTTC.

The chain couples TRBV11-2 to TRBJ1-2; possible D gene TRBD1, 5 bases. CDR1 is SGHAT and CDR2 is FQNNGV in the germline V gene. The V end lost 5 bases, the J end lost 0 bases, and 10 bases lay between the germline ends. The CDR3 length is 14 residues. The CDR3 DNA reads TGTGCCAGCAGCATCGGGGGGTCTAACTATGGCTACACCTTC. Encoded protein: CASSIGGSNYGYTF. Full variable domain (rest looked up from reference TRBV11-2 and TRBJ1-2): EAGVAQSPRYKIIEKRQSVAFWCNPISGHATLYWYQQILGQGPKLLIQFQNNGVVDDSQLPKDRFSAERLKGVDSTLKIQPAKLEDSAVYLCASSIGGSNYGYTFGSGTRLTVV.

This chain uses TRBV19 with TRBJ1-5; tentatively, D is TRBD1 (6 bases). The CDR3 sequence is 15 residues long. V lost 3 bases, J lost 3 bases, and 12 bases lay in between. Germline V lookup: CDR1 LNHDA, CDR2 SQIVND (reference sequence). The CDR3 region has the DNA TGTGCCAGTAGTATCGGCCAGGGGAACAATCAGCCCCAGCATTTT. Encoded protein: CASSIGQGNNQPQHF.

This chain joins TRBV7-2 and TRBJ2-4; 16 nucleotides line up with TRBD2. The length of the CDR3 is 17 residues. The V gene end was trimmed by 5 bases and the J gene end by 9 bases; junction bases not matched to a gene: 10. CDR1 is SGHTA, CDR2 FQGNSA, per germline. CDR3 in DNA: TGTGCCAGCAGCCCCGCGGGACTAGCGGGGGGGCGGGGCATTCAGTACTTC. It yields the protein CASSPAGLAGGRGIQYF. The variable domain in full, completed from reference TRBV7-2 and TRBJ2-4, reads GAGVSQSPSNKVTEKGKDVELRCDPISGHTALYWYRQSLGQGLEFLIYFQGNSAPDKSGLPSDRFSAERTGGSVSTLTIQRTQQEDSAVYLCASSPAGLAGGRGIQYFGAGTRLSVL.

The rearrangement links TRBV28 to TRBJ2-7, with D perhaps matching TRBD1 (6 bases). With 4 bases removed from V and 5 bases from J, the gap between germline ends came to 12 bases. The CDR3 sequence is 13 residues long. The germline V gene encodes CDR1 MDHEN and CDR2 SYDVKM. DNA for the CDR3: TGTGCCAGCAGTTACAGGGTGTCCCACGAGCAGTACTTC. As protein: CASSYRVSHEQYF.

This rearrangement joins TRBV19 to TRBJ1-2; 10 bases fit TRBD1. This CDR3 is built from 13 residues. CDR1 and CDR2 from the germline V gene are LNHDA and SQIVND (reference sequence). V lost 5 bases, J lost 8 bases, and 5 bases stayed unmatched. The CDR3 spells CASSGGQGSGYTF. Written as DNA, the CDR3 is TGTGCCAGTAGTGGGGGACAGGGGAGCGGCTACACCTTC.

The chain employs TRBV4-1 and TRBJ2-2; 10 bases map to TRBD2. Trimming cost V 4 bases and J 5 bases; bases outside gene matches: 7. The CDR3 spans 16 residues. Germline lookup yields CDR1 MGHRA and CDR2 YSYEKL. The CDR3 DNA sequence: TGCGCCAGCAGCCTTATAGCGGGGGGTCCAACCGGGGAGCTGTTTTTT. It codes for CASSLIAGGPTGELFF.

The chain carries TRBV7-9 and TRBJ2-7; 10 bases fit TRBD2. Per the germline V gene, CDR1 is SEHNR and CDR2 is FQNEAQ (reference sequence). V gave up 5 bases and J gave up 5 bases; unmatched junction bases: 6. This CDR3 has 14 residues. The CDR3 loop is CASSHTGTSDEQYF. In DNA, the CDR3 is TGTGCCAGCAGCCACACCGGGACTAGCGACGAGCAGTACTTC.

The V call is TRBV7-9, the J call TRBJ1-4, with 8 bases fitting TRBD1. CDR1 is SEHNR and CDR2 is FQNEAQ in the germline V gene (reference sequence). The ends lost 2 bases at V and 0 bases at J; junction bases unmatched: 5. This CDR3 has 17 amino acids. In nucleotides, the CDR3 is TGTGCCAGCAGCTTATATACAGGGGGGGCAACTAATGAAAAACTGTTTTTT. The encoded protein is CASSLYTGGATNEKLFF. Using reference TRBV7-9 and TRBJ1-4 for the parts outside the CDR3, the full variable domain is DTGVSQNPRHKITKRGQNVTFRCDPISEHNRLYWYRQTLGQGPEFLTYFQNEAQLEKSRLLSDRFSAERPKGSFSTLEIQRTEQGDSAMYLCASSLYTGGATNEKLFFGSGTQLSVL.

The gene calls are TRBV7-2 and TRBJ1-4, with D possibly being TRBD1 (6 bases). The V and J ends lost 2 bases and 8 bases respectively, with 15 bases between them. Germline V gene sequence: CDR1 SGHTA, CDR2 FQGNSA. This CDR3 is built from 15 residues. As DNA, the CDR3 is TGTGCCAGCAGCTTATCCCAGGGGAGGGGCGAAAAACTGTTTTTT. This translates into CASSLSQGRGEKLFF.

This clone was counted once. The chain employs TRBV7-8 and TRBJ2-3, with 10 bases identical to TRBD2. The CDR3 is 16 amino acids. V was pared by 2 bases and J by 0 bases, with 2 bases of the junction left unmatched. Germline CDR1 reads SGHVS; CDR2 reads FQNEAQ. DNA for the CDR3: TGTGCCAGCAGCTTACAACTAGCGGGGAGCACAGATACGCAGTATTTT. Translation: CASSLQLAGSTDTQYF.

This sequence joins TRBV6-6 and TRBJ2-5; 12 bases are a match to TRBD2. CDR1 MNHNY and CDR2 SVGAGI come from the germline V gene (reference sequence). V trimming: 10 bases; J trimming: 2 bases; junction bases outside the gene matches: 5. CDR3 length: 14 residues. CDR3 coding DNA: TGTGCCACCCGACTAGCGGGGGCTCAAGAGACCCAGTACTTC. This gives the protein CATRLAGAQETQYF.

The gene calls are TRBV5-6 and TRBJ2-5; 10 nucleotides line up with TRBD2. J lost 7 bases, V lost 0 bases, and 9 bases had no gene match. The CDR3 runs to 16 residues. CDR1 and CDR2 from the germline V gene are SGHDT and YYEEEE. CDR3 DNA: TGTGCCAGCAGCTTGGTTAGCGGGGGGCCCGTGGCGACCCAGTACTTC. The encoded protein is CASSLVSGGPVATQYF.

The rearrangement joins TRBV2 to TRBJ2-7, with 7 bases lining up with TRBD2. The CDR3 totals 13 residues. Germline CDR1 and CDR2: SNHLY and FYNNEI. The trim removed 5 bases at V and 5 bases at J, leaving 6 bases unmatched. Here the CDR3 reads CASSRGGVDEQYF. As DNA, the CDR3 is TGTGCCAGCAGTAGGGGAGGGGTAGACGAGCAGTACTTC.

The chain carries TRBV4-1 and TRBJ1-3; D not certain. Trimming took off 0 bases at V and 0 bases at J, with 12 bases between the two ends. The CDR3 is 17 amino acids. Germline CDR1 reads MGHRA; CDR2 reads YSYEKL. The CDR3 DNA sequence: TGCGCCAGCAGCCAAGAGGGCAGTATCCTCTCTGGAAACACCATATATTTT. Translation gives CASSQEGSILSGNTIYF.

Only a few counts were recorded for this clone. This rearrangement joins TRBV19 to TRBJ1-3; 8 nucleotides agree with TRBD1. The CDR3 is 16 residues long. Germline CDR1 LNHDA, CDR2 SQIVND (reference sequence). V was pared by 6 bases and J by 0 bases, with 7 bases of the junction left unmatched. DNA of the CDR3: TGTGCCAGTAGGGGGACAGGAACGACCTCTGGAAACACCATATATTTT. It is translated as CASRGTGTTSGNTIYF.

V gene TRBV7-2 combines with J gene TRBJ1-6; 8 nucleotides align to TRBD1. CDR1 and CDR2 from the germline V gene are SGHTA and FQGNSA. Trimming removed 4 bases from V and 8 bases from J; junction bases left unmatched: 4. The CDR3 length is 14 residues. The CDR3 sequence: CASSSQGAHSPLHF. For the CDR3, the DNA is TGTGCCAGCAGCTCTCAGGGGGCCCATTCACCCCTCCACTTT. Full variable domain (rest looked up from reference TRBV7-2 and TRBJ1-6): GAGVSQSPSNKVTEKGKDVELRCDPISGHTALYWYRQSLGQGLEFLIYFQGNSAPDKSGLPSDRFSAERTGGSVSTLTIQRTQQEDSAVYLCASSSQGAHSPLHFGNGTRLTVT.

This clone was seen a single time. The chain joins TRBV6-5 to TRBJ1-4, with TRBD1 as a possible D gene (6 bases). V was trimmed by 5 bases and J by 7 bases, leaving 14 bases between them. The CDR3 is 14 residues long. Germline lookup yields CDR1 MNHEY and CDR2 SVGAGI. The CDR3 DNA is TGTGCCAGCAGTATCAACAGGGTGGGTGAAAAACTGTTTTTT. Translated: CASSINRVGEKLFF.

This clone was counted once. The gene calls are TRBV6-5 and TRBJ1-1; D possibly corresponds to TRBD1 (6 bases). CDR1 is MNHEY and CDR2 is SVGAGI in the germline V gene. The CDR3 length is 15 residues. V dropped 2 bases and J dropped 2 bases, with 12 bases sitting between them. The CDR3 reads CASSYLNRANTEAFF. Here the CDR3 DNA reads TGTGCCAGCAGTTACCTAAACAGGGCAAACACTGAAGCTTTCTTT.

V usage is TRBV7-9 and J usage is TRBJ1-4; D gene uncertain. CDR1 and CDR2 from the germline V gene are SEHNR and FQNEAQ (reference sequence). CDR3 length: 14 residues. V was trimmed by 4 bases and J by 5 bases, leaving 11 bases between them. The CDR3 sequence: CASSYEGRNEKLFF. CDR3 DNA: TGTGCCAGCAGCTATGAGGGTCGGAATGAAAAACTGTTTTTT.

The chain joins TRBV14 to TRBJ1-5, with 7 bases lining up with TRBD1. J was trimmed by 0 bases and V by 2 bases; bases with no gene match: 16. Looked up from germline, CDR1 is SGHDN and CDR2 is FVKESK. This CDR3 region has 20 residues. The CDR3 coding sequence is TGTGCCAGCAGCCAACCCACCCGACAGGGCCTACCTATTAGCAATCAGCCCCAGCATTTT. Translating it yields CASSQPTRQGLPISNQPQHF.

The chain carries TRBV6-6 and TRBJ1-1; D call uncertain. Germline V gene data show CDR1 as MNHNY and CDR2 as SVGAGI (reference sequence). V dropped 9 bases and J dropped 0 bases, with 14 bases sitting between them. This CDR3 is built from 14 residues. The CDR3 loop is CASDPMTMNTEAFF. The CDR3 DNA sequence: TGTGCCAGTGATCCTATGACAATGAACACTGAAGCTTTCTTT.

This CDR3 is CASTGGYGYTF. The DNA for the CDR3 is TGTGCCAGCACCGGGGGCTATGGCTACACCTTC. This rearrangement joins TRBV9 to TRBJ1-2; possibly TRBD1 for D (5 bases). The V gene's germline CDR1 is SGDLS and CDR2 YYNGEE. V was clipped by 6 bases and J by 4 bases, with 7 bases between them. CDR3 length equals 11 residues.